Below are 24 T cell receptor beta chains sequenced from a single sample in a study of T-cell reconstitution after alpha-beta-depleted transplantation in children. As it was prepared, the TCRbeta library received unique molecular identifiers. TCRdb called the PCR reads again in MiXCR, with one record for every CDR3 protein. The table has around 450,000 distinct CDR3 sequences, 15% to 20% seen once. The specimen comprised PBMCs, mostly from graft donor cells, sampled 360 days after TCRalphabeta/CD19-depleted stem cell transplant. Receptor source: a boy under two years old who had a stem cell transplant for Wiskott-Aldrich syndrome, so the T cells may come from the graft donor.

The rearrangement uses TRBV5-1 and TRBJ2-3, with 13 positions matching TRBD2. Per germline, CDR1 SGHRS and CDR2 YFSETQ. This CDR3 is built from 16 residues. Trimming at V came to 3 bases and at J to 2 bases, leaving 3 bases not matched to a gene. CDR3 protein: CASSSGLAGVTDTQYF. The CDR3 bases are TGCGCCAGCAGCTCCGGACTAGCGGGGGTCACAGATACGCAGTATTTT.

This clonotype is medium-sized in the sample. V gene TRBV24-1 combines with J gene TRBJ1-5, with 7 bases matching TRBD1. CDR1 and CDR2 (germline): KGHDR, SFDVKD. V shed 12 bases and J 2 bases; nucleotides not matched to a gene: 6. This CDR3 comprises 13 residues. CDR3 loop: CAPGQVGNQPQHF. DNA for the CDR3: TGTGCCCCCGGACAGGTCGGCAATCAGCCCCAGCATTTT.

This clonotype was observed a handful of times. J is TRBJ2-1 and V is TRBV12-3 or TRBV12-4; D not certain. V shed 2 bases and J shed 0 bases, with 11 bases lying between them. This CDR3 is built from 16 residues. As DNA, the CDR3 is TGTGCCAGCAGTTTACCCCCGTTGAACTCCTACAATGAGCAGTTCTTC. Protein product: CASSLPPLNSYNEQFF.

This chain connects TRBV20-1 to TRBJ2-7; unclear D gene. This CDR3 has 10 amino acids. Germline CDR1 and CDR2: DFQATT and SNEGSKA (reference sequence). V lost 3 bases to trimming and J lost 4 bases, with 4 bases between them. In nucleotides, the CDR3 is TGCAGTGCTAGTGTATACGAGCAGTACTTC. Encoded protein: CSASVYEQYF.

This sequence joins TRBV11-1 and TRBJ2-7; 11 nucleotides agree with TRBD2. Germline V gene lookup returns CDR1 SGHAT and CDR2 FQDESV (reference sequence). The V and J ends lost 0 bases and 0 bases, in that order; junction bases with no gene match: 7. The CDR3 is 18 amino acids. CDR3 sequence reads: CASSLATLAGVISYEQYF. The CDR3 DNA sequence: TGTGCCAGCAGCTTAGCGACACTAGCGGGAGTGATCTCCTACGAGCAGTACTTC.

The V call is TRBV5-1, the J call TRBJ2-7; TRBD2 matches at 7 bases. V was pared by 3 bases and J by 6 bases, with 6 bases of the junction left unmatched. Germline CDR1 reads SGHRS; CDR2 reads YFSETQ. This CDR3 spans 13 amino acids. As DNA, the CDR3 is TGCGCCAGCAGCTGGGGAAGCGGGGTCGAGCAGTACTTC. Translating gives CASSWGSGVEQYF.

This clonotype was seen more than once but under ten times. This chain links TRBV12-3 or TRBV12-4 with TRBJ2-7; 10 positions match TRBD1. The ends lost 5 bases at V and 3 bases at J; junction bases unmatched: 4. CDR3 size: 14 residues. The CDR3 sequence is CASSHGQGVYEQYF. The CDR3 coding sequence is TGTGCCAGCAGTCACGGACAGGGGGTCTACGAGCAGTACTTC.

The chain has TRBV20-1 and TRBJ2-3; D call uncertain. There are 13 residues in the CDR3. V was cut by 3 bases and J by 6 bases, with 13 bases left in between. Per germline, CDR1 DFQATT and CDR2 SNEGSKA (reference sequence). CDR3 sequence: CSASMLSHDTQYF. As DNA, the CDR3 is TGCAGTGCTAGCATGCTCTCCCATGATACGCAGTATTTT.

The chain carries TRBV2 and TRBJ2-5; either TRBD1 or TRBD2 may fit D (5 bases each). CDR1 is SNHLY and CDR2 is FYNNEI in the germline V gene. Trimming removed 3 bases from V and 13 bases from J, with 12 bases in between. This CDR3 region has 11 residues. The CDR3 spells CASSDPGPVYF. The CDR3 nucleotides are TGTGCCAGCAGTGATCCGGGACCCGTGTACTTC.

The J gene is TRBJ2-1, the V gene TRBV11-1; 7 bases agree with TRBD2. The J segment lost 2 bases and the V segment lost 2 bases, leaving 12 bases of the junction unmatched. CDR3 length: 18 residues. Germline V gene data show CDR1 as SGHAT and CDR2 as FQDESV (reference sequence). The DNA of the CDR3 is TGTGCCAGCAGCTTAATCGCCCCGGTGCGGGGGACCTACAATGAGCAGTTCTTC. It yields the protein CASSLIAPVRGTYNEQFF.

V is TRBV27 and J is TRBJ2-7, with D possibly TRBD1 on 7 matching bases. CDR3 length equals 14 residues. In germline, CDR1 is MNHEY, CDR2 SMNVEV (reference sequence). V was cut by 6 bases and J by 2 bases, with 14 bases left in between. CDR3 bases: TGTGCCAGCAGCAGGGGGGCCGATACCTACGAGCAGTACTTC. Encoded protein: CASSRGADTYEQYF.

The rearrangement uses TRBV5-6 and TRBJ2-7; the match to TRBD1 covers 11 bases. Germline CDR1 reads SGHDT; CDR2 reads YYEEEE. The trim removed 0 bases at V and 3 bases at J, leaving 2 bases unmatched. The CDR3 runs to 15 residues. This CDR3 is CASSLVGTGGYEQYF. In DNA, the CDR3 is TGTGCCAGCAGCTTGGTCGGGACAGGGGGCTACGAGCAGTACTTC.

This sequence joins TRBV4-3 and TRBJ2-3; 7 nucleotides align to TRBD2. V was pared by 2 bases and J by 3 bases, with 5 bases of the junction left unmatched. In germline, CDR1 is LGHNA, CDR2 YSLEER. This CDR3 is built from 15 residues. The CDR3 protein is CASSQLARGTDTQYF. The DNA of the CDR3 is TGCGCCAGCAGCCAATTAGCGCGGGGGACAGATACGCAGTATTTT.

A few counts support this clonotype. This chain connects TRBV27 to TRBJ2-7, with a tentative D call TRBD2 (6 bases). The CDR3 extends over 15 amino acids. V was cut by 5 bases and J by 0 bases, with 14 bases left in between. Germline V gene data show CDR1 as MNHEY and CDR2 as SMNVEV (reference sequence). The CDR3 nucleotides are TGTGCCAGCAGTCCGCGACTAGAAGTCTCCTACGAGCAGTACTTC. Translating it yields CASSPRLEVSYEQYF.

This clonotype was seen ten or more times. The chain recombines TRBV29-1 with TRBJ2-4, with a possible D match to TRBD2 (6 bases). Trimming removed 6 bases from V and 7 bases from J, with 19 bases in between. The CDR3 spans 14 residues. The V gene's germline CDR1 is SQVTM and CDR2 ANQGSEA. DNA for the CDR3: TGCAGCGTCACTCTCTACGGGAGTAGGAACATTCAGTACTTC. The encoded protein is CSVTLYGSRNIQYF.

This clonotype was seen repeatedly, ten times or more. The gene calls are TRBV29-1 and TRBJ2-1, with TRBD2 matching 9 bases. Germline values: CDR1 SQVTM, CDR2 ANQGSEA. V dropped 4 bases and J dropped 10; count of bases not matched to a gene: 17. This CDR3 has 16 amino acids. CDR3 sequence: CSVVQREALLGNEQFF. DNA of the CDR3: TGCAGCGTTGTACAGCGGGAGGCCCTACTGGGGAACGAGCAGTTCTTC.

This clonotype was observed a few times. The genes are TRBV5-5 and TRBJ2-7; possibly TRBD2 for D (6 bases). Trimming left V 0 bases short and J 5 bases short, with 18 bases between. The CDR3 has 16 amino acids. Per germline, CDR1 SGHKS and CDR2 YYEKEE (reference sequence). The CDR3 nucleotides are TGTGCCAGCAGCTTGGCGCGGGGCCCATCAGTCCACGAGCAGTACTTC. This codes for CASSLARGPSVHEQYF.

The chain recombines TRBV6-1 with TRBJ2-5, with TRBD1 as a possible D gene (6 bases). Germline lookup yields CDR1 MNHNS and CDR2 SASEGT. The V and J ends lost 4 bases and 9 bases respectively, with 24 bases between them. The CDR3 sequence is 16 residues long. Here the CDR3 reads CASSVSAPTGSGSQYF. CDR3 DNA sequence: TGTGCCAGCAGTGTGTCGGCCCCAACAGGGTCCGGATCCCAGTACTTC.

The rearrangement links TRBV5-1 to TRBJ2-2, with D possibly matching TRBD2 (5 bases). The CDR3 loop spans 16 amino acids. V was pared by 1 base and J by 5 bases, with 15 bases between. From germline, CDR1 is SGHRS and CDR2 YFSETQ. CDR3 in DNA: TGCGCCAGCAGCTTGAGGATCCCTCGGGGTACCGGGGAGCTGTTTTTT. Protein sequence: CASSLRIPRGTGELFF.

The chain is built from TRBV10-3 and TRBJ1-2; D is unresolved. CDR1 and CDR2 from the germline V gene are ENHRY and SYGVKD. The CDR3 has 16 amino acids. Trimming took 0 bases from V and 4 from J, leaving 15 bases between them. The CDR3 nucleotides read TGTGCCATCAGTGAGTCGGTGAGGGCTGGAGGCTATGGCTACACCTTC. Residues: CAISESVRAGGYGYTF.

This clonotype was counted only a few times. The CDR3 sequence is CASSDGLESEQFF. In nucleotides, the CDR3 is TGTGCCAGCAGTGATGGACTAGAGAGTGAGCAGTTCTTC. The J gene is TRBJ2-1, the V gene TRBV25-1, with 7 positions matching TRBD2. Unmatched junction bases numbered 5, after V lost 3 bases and J lost 9 bases. The CDR3 sequence is 13 residues long. Germline CDR1 MGHDK, CDR2 SYGVNS.

The table lists this clonotype with a few counts. One end of the junction varies from germline; a read error may be responsible. The chain is built from TRBV7-9 and TRBJ2-7, with 7 bases identical to TRBD1. This CDR3 has 12 residues. The V gene's germline CDR1 is SEHNR and CDR2 FQNEAQ (reference sequence). CDR3 DNA: TGTGCCAGCAGCAGGCAGGGGGAAGGACGGGGCTTC. Protein sequence: CASSRQGEGRGF.

This chain connects TRBV28 to TRBJ2-3; D tentatively fits TRBD1 or TRBD2 (5 bases each). Between the trimmed V and J ends, which lost 6 bases and 12 bases, there was a span of 19 bases. From germline, CDR1 is MDHEN and CDR2 SYDVKM. The CDR3 consists of 13 residues. DNA for the CDR3: TGTGCCAGCAGCCCCTACCGGGACCAGTTCCAGTATTTT. The encoded protein is CASSPYRDQFQYF.

The rearrangement uses TRBV6-1 and TRBJ2-7, with 12 bases fitting TRBD2. The V segment lost 6 bases and the J segment 5 bases; nucleotides outside the gene matches: 2. CDR3 length: 13 residues. Germline V gene data show CDR1 as MNHNS and CDR2 as SASEGT. DNA of the CDR3: TGTGCCAGCAGGACTAGCGGGAGTAACGAGCAGTACTTC. As protein: CASRTSGSNEQYF.